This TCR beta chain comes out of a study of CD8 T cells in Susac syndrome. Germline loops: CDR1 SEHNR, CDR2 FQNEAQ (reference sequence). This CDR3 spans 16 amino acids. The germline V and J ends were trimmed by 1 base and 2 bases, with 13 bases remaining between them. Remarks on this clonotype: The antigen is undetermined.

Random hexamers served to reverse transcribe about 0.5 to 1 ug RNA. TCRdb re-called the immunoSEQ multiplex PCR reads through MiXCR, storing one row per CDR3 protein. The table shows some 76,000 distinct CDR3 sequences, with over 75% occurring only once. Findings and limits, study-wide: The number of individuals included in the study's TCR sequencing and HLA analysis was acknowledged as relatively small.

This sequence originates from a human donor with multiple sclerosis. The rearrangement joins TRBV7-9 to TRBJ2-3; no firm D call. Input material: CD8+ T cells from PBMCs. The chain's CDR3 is CASSLVPQKLTDTQYF. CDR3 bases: TGTGCCAGCAGCTTAGTCCCCCAGAAACTCACAGATACGCAGTATTTT.